These T cell receptor beta chains were read from a single sample in a study of cytomegalovirus exposure and HLA in healthy donors. Only in-frame clones appear in the TCRdb table, and some are missing; sequencing was by immunoSEQ multiplex PCR. Here the sample spans some 20,000 clones, under 80% being singletons. Source material: PBMCs. All receptors derive from a man aged 18 to 29 in good health and CMV-seronegative. CDR3s include the opening cysteine and the closing phenylalanine or tryptophan. The D gene is left open where the match is weak. Size is omitted from some rows. Given values are once, few, many or a class for expanded clones.

v_gene: TRBV29-1
abundance: -
d_gene: -
j_gene: TRBJ1-1
CDR3aa: CSVDGDSEAFF
CDR3nt: TGCAGCGTTGATGGCGACAGTGAAGCTTTCTTT

v_gene: TRBV30
abundance: -
d_gene: -
j_gene: TRBJ1-1
CDR3aa: CAWSVVRSRAFF
CDR3nt: TGTGCCTGGAGTGTGGTTCGCTCCAGAGCTTTCTTT

v_gene: TRBV30
abundance: -
d_gene: -
j_gene: TRBJ2-5
CDR3aa: CATGALQETQYF
CDR3nt: TGTGCCACTGGGGCATTGCAAGAGACCCAGTACTTC

v_gene: TRBV5-1
abundance: few
d_gene: -
j_gene: TRBJ1-1
CDR3aa: CASGEGVNTEAFF
CDR3nt: TGCGCCAGCGGGGAAGGGGTTAACACTGAAGCTTTCTTT

v_gene: TRBV6-5
abundance: few
d_gene: -
j_gene: TRBJ2-1
CDR3aa: CASSYLAGLNEQFF
CDR3nt: TGTGCCAGCAGTTACTTGGCAGGCCTTAATGAGCAGTTCTTC

v_gene: TRBV30
abundance: -
d_gene: -
j_gene: TRBJ1-3
CDR3aa: CAWSVDRGNTIYF
CDR3nt: TGTGCCTGGAGTGTTGACAGGGGAAACACCATATATTTT

v_gene: TRBV29-1
abundance: -
d_gene: TRBD2
j_gene: TRBJ2-1
CDR3aa: CSVGGYNEQFF
CDR3nt: TGCAGCGTCGGGGGGTACAATGAGCAGTTCTTC

v_gene: TRBV30
abundance: -
d_gene: -
j_gene: TRBJ1-2
CDR3aa: CAWSSTRGPTF
CDR3nt: TGTGCCTGGAGTAGCACTAGAGGACCCACCTTC

v_gene: TRBV29-1
abundance: few
d_gene: -
j_gene: TRBJ2-1
CDR3aa: CSVEPRAGYEQFF
CDR3nt: TGCAGCGTTGAGCCCAGGGCAGGATATGAGCAGTTCTTC

v_gene: TRBV7-9
abundance: -
d_gene: -
j_gene: TRBJ2-7
CDR3aa: CASRRGQGYEQYF
CDR3nt: TGTGCCAGCAGGCGTGGGCAGGGCTACGAGCAGTACTTC

v_gene: TRBV5-6
abundance: -
d_gene: TRBD2
j_gene: TRBJ2-7
CDR3aa: CASSLGRGGIEQYF
CDR3nt: TGTGCCAGCAGCTTGGGTCGGGGGGGCATCGAGCAGTACTTC

v_gene: TRBV7-2
abundance: once
d_gene: -
j_gene: TRBJ2-7
CDR3aa: CASSRSGPLPTYEQYF
CDR3nt: TGTGCCAGCAGCCGGAGCGGCCCCTTGCCTACCTACGAGCAGTACTTC

v_gene: TRBV29-1
abundance: -
d_gene: TRBD1
j_gene: TRBJ1-2
CDR3aa: CSVSQGANYGYTF
CDR3nt: TGCAGCGTTTCACAGGGGGCCAACTATGGCTACACCTTC

v_gene: TRBV5-1
abundance: -
d_gene: -
j_gene: TRBJ2-7
CDR3aa: CASRPGGGYEQYF
CDR3nt: TGCGCCAGCCGCCCCGGGGGTGGCTACGAGCAGTACTTC

v_gene: TRBV2
abundance: -
d_gene: -
j_gene: TRBJ1-1
CDR3aa: CASRLRGNTEAFF
CDR3nt: TGTGCCAGCAGATTAAGGGGAAACACTGAAGCTTTCTTT

v_gene: TRBV9
abundance: once
d_gene: -
j_gene: TRBJ2-5
CDR3aa: CASSAHSPETQYF
CDR3nt: TGTGCCAGCAGCGCCCATAGTCCGGAGACCCAGTACTTC

v_gene: TRBV7-6
abundance: -
d_gene: TRBD1
j_gene: TRBJ1-6
CDR3aa: CASRDRVSPLHF
CDR3nt: TGTGCCAGCAGAGACAGGGTTTCACCCCTCCACTTT

v_gene: TRBV29-1
abundance: -
d_gene: TRBD1
j_gene: TRBJ1-1
CDR3aa: CSVTTGLNTEAFF
CDR3nt: TGCAGCGTTACGACAGGGTTGAACACTGAAGCTTTCTTT

v_gene: TRBV2
abundance: -
d_gene: TRBD1
j_gene: TRBJ1-5
CDR3aa: CASSVSVLDRGQGKQPQHF
CDR3nt: TGTGCCAGCAGTGTGTCAGTATTGGATAGGGGACAGGGTAAACAGCCCCAGCATTTT

v_gene: TRBV6-1
abundance: few
d_gene: TRBD2
j_gene: TRBJ2-7
CDR3aa: CASSALAGGGTYEQYF
CDR3nt: TGTGCCAGCAGTGCATTAGCGGGAGGAGGGACGTACGAGCAGTACTTC

v_gene: TRBV30
abundance: -
d_gene: -
j_gene: TRBJ2-7
CDR3aa: CAWGGPKQYF
CDR3nt: TGTGCCTGGGGGGGCCCCAAGCAGTACTTC

v_gene: TRBV9
abundance: -
d_gene: TRBD2
j_gene: TRBJ2-1
CDR3aa: CASSVERGSGYNEQFF
CDR3nt: TGTGCCAGCAGCGTAGAACGCGGGAGTGGTTACAATGAGCAGTTCTTC

v_gene: TRBV29-1
abundance: -
d_gene: TRBD2
j_gene: TRBJ2-1
CDR3aa: CSVEGQGVLAGGQYNEQFF
CDR3nt: TGCAGCGTTGAGGGGCAGGGGGTGCTAGCGGGGGGGCAATACAATGAGCAGTTCTTC

v_gene: TRBV29-1
abundance: -
d_gene: -
j_gene: TRBJ2-7
CDR3aa: CSVGWTNHEQYF
CDR3nt: TGCAGCGTTGGGTGGACTAACCACGAGCAGTACTTC

v_gene: TRBV5-6
abundance: -
d_gene: TRBD1
j_gene: TRBJ1-6
CDR3aa: CASSLKGAHYNSPLHF
CDR3nt: TGTGCCAGCAGCTTGAAGGGGGCCCACTATAATTCACCCCTCCACTTT

v_gene: TRBV23-1
abundance: -
d_gene: -
j_gene: TRBJ2-3
CDR3aa: CASSKRGDTQYF
CDR3nt: TGCGCCAGCAGTAAACGGGGGGATACGCAGTATTTT

v_gene: TRBV6-5
abundance: -
d_gene: -
j_gene: TRBJ2-7
CDR3aa: CASSPDRYEQYF
CDR3nt: TGTGCCAGCAGCCCCGACAGATACGAGCAGTACTTC

v_gene: TRBV5-6
abundance: few
d_gene: -
j_gene: TRBJ1-5
CDR3aa: CASSFQLGGPQHF
CDR3nt: TGTGCCAGCAGCTTTCAACTGGGGGGGCCCCAGCATTTT

v_gene: TRBV29-1
abundance: -
d_gene: TRBD1
j_gene: TRBJ1-2
CDR3aa: CSEYTGGWGYTF
CDR3nt: TGCAGCGAGTATACAGGGGGCTGGGGCTACACCTTC

v_gene: TRBV25-1
abundance: -
d_gene: -
j_gene: TRBJ2-7
CDR3aa: CASSADWRGAGQYF
CDR3nt: TGTGCCAGCAGTGCCGACTGGCGCGGGGCAGGGCAGTACTTC

v_gene: TRBV11-2
abundance: few
d_gene: -
j_gene: TRBJ2-7
CDR3aa: CASSLGHRDYEQYF
CDR3nt: TGTGCCAGCAGCTTAGGACACAGGGACTACGAGCAGTACTTC

v_gene: TRBV4-2
abundance: -
d_gene: -
j_gene: TRBJ2-7
CDR3aa: CASSSPSSYEQYF
CDR3nt: TGTGCCAGCAGCTCCCCGAGCTCCTACGAGCAGTACTTC

v_gene: TRBV6-5
abundance: -
d_gene: -
j_gene: TRBJ2-5
CDR3aa: CASSYDAETQYF
CDR3nt: TGTGCCAGCAGTTACGATGCGGAGACCCAGTACTTC

v_gene: TRBV2
abundance: -
d_gene: -
j_gene: TRBJ2-7
CDR3aa: CASNKALVGTYEQYF
CDR3nt: TGTGCCAGCAACAAGGCGCTAGTCGGGACCTACGAGCAGTACTTC

v_gene: TRBV2
abundance: -
d_gene: -
j_gene: TRBJ2-7
CDR3aa: CASSRTGSSYEQYF
CDR3nt: TGTGCCAGCAGTAGGACGGGGAGCTCCTACGAGCAGTACTTC

v_gene: TRBV9
abundance: few
d_gene: -
j_gene: TRBJ2-2
CDR3aa: CASSVAYRSGELFF
CDR3nt: TGTGCCAGCAGCGTAGCCTACAGGTCCGGGGAGCTGTTTTTT

v_gene: TRBV5-1
abundance: -
d_gene: TRBD1
j_gene: TRBJ2-1
CDR3aa: CASSLTGTLNNEQFF
CDR3nt: TGCGCCAGCAGCCTGACAGGGACGCTTAACAATGAGCAGTTCTTC

v_gene: TRBV30
abundance: -
d_gene: -
j_gene: TRBJ1-6
CDR3aa: CAGQGSFGSPLHF
CDR3nt: TGTGCCGGCCAGGGGTCTTTCGGTTCACCCCTCCACTTT

v_gene: TRBV5-1
abundance: -
d_gene: TRBD1
j_gene: TRBJ1-1
CDR3aa: CASSLPGQVGTEAFF
CDR3nt: TGCGCCAGCAGCCTGCCCGGACAGGTAGGGACTGAAGCTTTCTTT

v_gene: TRBV4-3
abundance: -
d_gene: TRBD1
j_gene: TRBJ1-2
CDR3aa: CASSPRTGGGYGYTF
CDR3nt: TGCGCCAGCAGCCCAAGGACAGGGGGAGGCTATGGCTACACCTTC

v_gene: TRBV7-8
abundance: -
d_gene: TRBD2
j_gene: TRBJ2-3
CDR3aa: CASSWLERGSTDTQYF
CDR3nt: TGTGCCAGCAGCTGGCTCGAGCGGGGGAGCACAGATACGCAGTATTTT

v_gene: TRBV9
abundance: -
d_gene: TRBD1
j_gene: TRBJ2-7
CDR3aa: CASSVIDRGSEQYF
CDR3nt: TGTGCCAGCAGCGTAATAGACAGGGGCTCCGAGCAGTACTTC

v_gene: TRBV4-1
abundance: -
d_gene: TRBD2
j_gene: TRBJ2-5
CDR3aa: CASSLRLAGAQETQYF
CDR3nt: TGCGCCAGCAGCCTCAGACTAGCGGGGGCCCAAGAGACCCAGTACTTC

v_gene: TRBV29-1
abundance: -
d_gene: -
j_gene: TRBJ1-1
CDR3aa: CSIAWDTEAFF
CDR3nt: TGCAGTATAGCGTGGGACACTGAAGCTTTCTTT

v_gene: TRBV4-3
abundance: -
d_gene: -
j_gene: TRBJ1-1
CDR3aa: CASSQARGGNTEAFF
CDR3nt: TGCGCCAGCAGCCAAGCACGGGGGGGGAACACTGAAGCTTTCTTT